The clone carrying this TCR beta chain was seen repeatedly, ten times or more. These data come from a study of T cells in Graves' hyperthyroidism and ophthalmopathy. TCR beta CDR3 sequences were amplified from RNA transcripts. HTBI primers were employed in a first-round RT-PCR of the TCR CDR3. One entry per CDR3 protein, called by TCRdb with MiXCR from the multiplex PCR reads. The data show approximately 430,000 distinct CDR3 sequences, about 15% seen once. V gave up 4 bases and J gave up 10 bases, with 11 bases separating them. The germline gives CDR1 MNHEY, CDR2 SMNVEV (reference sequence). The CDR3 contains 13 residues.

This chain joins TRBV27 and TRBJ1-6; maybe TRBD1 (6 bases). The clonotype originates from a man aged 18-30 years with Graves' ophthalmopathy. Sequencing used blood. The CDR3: CASSSQGKSPLHF. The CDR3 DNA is TGTGCCAGCAGTTCCCAGGGGAAATCACCCCTCCACTTT.